These 29 T cell receptor beta chains originate from one sample sequenced in a study of blood T cell repertoires in COVID-19. TCRdb keeps only in-frame clones here, not all; method: immunoSEQ multiplex PCR. The sample shows under 350,000 clones, 80% to 90% of them seen only once. Material: PBMCs or T cells enriched from blood (not recorded which). These receptors were taken from a woman in her thirties or forties with acute COVID-19.

This clone was seen a handful of times. V usage is TRBV7-6 and J usage is TRBJ1-1; the match to TRBD1 covers 7 bases. Germline loops: CDR1 SGHVS, CDR2 FNYEAQ. This CDR3 is 18 amino acids long. V was clipped by 5 bases and J by 0 bases; unmatched bases: 15. The CDR3 region has the DNA TGTGCCAGCAGCCCCTTAGCGCCCAGGGGGACCATGAACACTGAAGCTTTCTTT. Amino acids: CASSPLAPRGTMNTEAFF.

Notes on this clone: An end of the junction does not agree with germline; a read error may underlie this. The V and J genes are TRBV3-1 (or the pseudogene TRBV3-2) and TRBJ1-1, with no clear D. In germline, CDR1 is LGHDT, CDR2 YNNKEL (reference sequence). There are 15 residues in the CDR3. The CDR3 spells CAGSQVKEVSRRAFF. The CDR3 DNA follows: TGTGCCGGCAGCCAAGTAAAGGAGGTCTCCAGAAGGGCTTTCTTT.

The rearrangement uses TRBV28 and TRBJ1-5; D is ambiguous. The CDR3 runs 17 residues. CDR1 is MDHEN and CDR2 is SYDVKM in the germline V gene. The V gene lost 3 bases and the J gene lost 2 bases, with 17 bases spanning the gap. In DNA form, the CDR3 reads TGTGCCAGCAGTTTTCCCAAACTCCAACCGGGCAATCAGCCCCAGCATTTT. It specifies CASSFPKLQPGNQPQHF.

Comment on this clone: The same CDR3 also results from other DNA sequences found in this sample. The V gene is TRBV20-1, the J gene TRBJ2-5; D remains unclear. The CDR3 consists of 11 residues. Germline V gene lookup returns CDR1 DFQATT and CDR2 SNEGSKA (reference sequence). Trimming cost V 3 bases and J 2 bases, with 4 bases left between them. CDR3: CSASRQETQYF. The CDR3 DNA sequence: TGCAGTGCTAGCAGACAAGAGACCCAGTACTTC.

This sequence joins TRBV7-9 and TRBJ1-4; the match to TRBD1 covers 7 bases. The CDR3 has 15 residues. The J segment lost 8 bases and the V segment lost 3 bases, leaving 9 bases of the junction unmatched. The germline CDR1 and CDR2 sequences are SEHNR and FQNEAQ (reference sequence). The CDR3 region has the DNA TGTGCCAGCAGCTTCGGTTTAGGGGGCGACGAAAAACTGTTTTTT. Its protein is CASSFGLGGDEKLFF.

The V and J genes are TRBV5-4 and TRBJ1-1; D might be TRBD1 (5 bases). The V and J ends lost 1 base and 4 bases respectively, with 8 bases between them. The CDR3 sequence is 13 residues long. Germline CDR1 reads SGHNT; CDR2 reads YYREEE (reference sequence). CDR3 bases: TGTGCCAGCAGCTTGCGGGGGGTCACTGAAGCTTTCTTT. It is translated as CASSLRGVTEAFF.

The chain combines TRBV15 with TRBJ1-6; D gene ambiguous. Germline V gene lookup returns CDR1 LNHNV and CDR2 YYDKDF (reference sequence). The V and J ends lost 0 bases and 8 bases respectively, with 14 bases between them. CDR3 length: 16 residues. The CDR3 loop is CATSRDPDSPYSPLHF. CDR3 DNA sequence: TGTGCCACCAGCAGAGATCCGGACTCTCCCTATTCACCCCTCCACTTT.

The V call is TRBV28, the J call TRBJ2-7; 9 nucleotides line up with TRBD1. This CDR3 is built from 15 residues. V lost 7 bases and J lost 1; bases outside the gene matches: 8. Germline-derived CDR1 and CDR2 are MDHEN and SYDVKM. This CDR3 is CASKPTGGPSYEQYF. The DNA for the CDR3 is TGTGCCAGCAAACCCACAGGGGGCCCATCCTACGAGCAGTACTTC.

V and J are TRBV5-1 and TRBJ1-3; possibly TRBD1 for D (5 bases). Trimming cost V 4 bases and J 2 bases, with 13 bases left between them. The CDR3 length is 15 residues. Germline values: CDR1 SGHRS, CDR2 YFSETQ. CDR3 DNA: TGCGCCAGCAGCAAGGATCCAGGGACTGGAAACACCATATATTTT. This encodes CASSKDPGTGNTIYF.

The chain links TRBV19 to TRBJ2-1, with a tentative D call TRBD2 (6 bases). From germline, CDR1 is LNHDA and CDR2 SQIVND (reference sequence). Deletions cut 5 bases from V and 3 bases from J, with 14 bases between. The CDR3 covers 15 residues. DNA for the CDR3: TGTGCCAGTAGTCCCAAGGGTAGCGGCTACAATGAGCAGTTCTTC. This encodes CASSPKGSGYNEQFF.

This chain joins TRBV9 and TRBJ2-3; D is unclear. The germline gives CDR1 SGDLS, CDR2 YYNGEE. The CDR3 covers 13 residues. V was clipped by 1 base and J by 5 bases, with 8 bases between them. The CDR3 sequence: CASSVPTEDTQYF. The CDR3 nucleotides read TGTGCCAGCAGCGTACCAACAGAAGATACGCAGTATTTT.

The chain uses TRBV23-1 and TRBJ2-3, with 8 bases matching TRBD1. TRBV23-1 is designated an ORF whose function remains uncertain. CDR3 length: 17 amino acids. With V trimmed by 2 bases and J by 2 bases, 9 bases remained unmatched. CDR3 loop: CASSQVRTGRTTDTQYF. CDR3 in DNA: TGCGCCAGCAGTCAAGTCAGGACAGGGCGCACCACAGATACGCAGTATTTT.

The chain employs TRBV3-1 (or the pseudogene TRBV3-2) and TRBJ2-3; 9 bases fit TRBD2. J was trimmed by 4 bases and V by 0 bases; bases with no gene match: 8. The germline V gene has CDR1 LGHDT and CDR2 YNNKEL (reference sequence). There are 17 residues in the CDR3. The CDR3 DNA reads as TGTGCCAGCAGCCAAGATCGTCCAGCGGGGGGTGCAGATACGCAGTATTTT. Its translation is CASSQDRPAGGADTQYF.

This rearrangement joins TRBV19 to TRBJ1-2; D is possibly TRBD1 (5 bases). V was pared by 7 bases and J by 1 base, with 19 bases between. This CDR3 is 16 amino acids long. Germline V gene sequence: CDR1 LNHDA, CDR2 SQIVND (reference sequence). In nucleotides, the CDR3 is TGTGCCAGTAACTCCCCGATGGGGCCACATAACTATGGCTACACCTTC. Amino acids: CASNSPMGPHNYGYTF. The whole variable domain, remainder taken from reference TRBV19 and TRBJ1-2, is DGGITQSPKYLFRKEGQNVTLSCEQNLNHDAMYWYRQDPGQGLRLIYYSQIVNDFQKGDIAEGYSVSREKKESFPLTVTSAQKNPTAFYLCASNSPMGPHNYGYTFGSGTRLTVV.

This rearrangement joins TRBV5-6 to TRBJ1-1, with 8 bases that match TRBD1. CDR3 length: 15 residues. V lost 4 bases to trimming and J lost 4 bases; unmatched junction nucleotides: 9. CDR1 is SGHDT, CDR2 YYEEEE, per germline. The CDR3 bases are TGTGCCAGCAGCAAGAGGCAGGGGGCGATCACTGAAGCTTTCTTT. This codes for CASSKRQGAITEAFF.

The V gene is TRBV18, the J gene TRBJ2-1; 11 nucleotides agree with TRBD2. CDR3 length: 17 residues. Germline CDR1 is KGHSH and CDR2 is LQKENI. The trim removed 0 bases at V and 7 bases at J, leaving 8 bases unmatched. DNA for the CDR3: TGTGCCAGCTCACCACCCTCTAGCGGGAGGTCAGGAAATGAGCAGTTCTTC. It translates to CASSPPSSGRSGNEQFF. The full variable domain, in which reference TRBV18 and TRBJ2-1 provide the parts outside the CDR3, is NAGVMQNPRHLVRRRGQEARLRCSPMKGHSHVYWYRQLPEEGLKFMVYLQKENIIDESGMPKERFSAEFPKEGPSILRIQQVVRGDSAAYFCASSPPSSGRSGNEQFFGPGTRLTVL.

The chain uses TRBV27 and TRBJ1-5; TRBD1 aligns across 7 bases. The CDR3 loop spans 14 amino acids. The ends lost 3 bases at V and 4 bases at J; junction bases unmatched: 3. Germline CDR1 is MNHEY and CDR2 is SMNVEV (reference sequence). CDR3 sequence reads: CASSLGQLNQPQHF. In DNA form, the CDR3 reads TGTGCCAGCAGTTTGGGACAGTTAAATCAGCCCCAGCATTTT.

The chain employs TRBV6-5 and TRBJ2-7; a weak D match, TRBD1 (6 bases). Germline-derived CDR1 and CDR2 are MNHEY and SVGAGI. Trimming removed 0 bases from V and 0 bases from J, with 12 bases in between. The CDR3 loop spans 16 amino acids. CDR3 sequence: CASSYSRTVSSYEQYF. CDR3 sequence (DNA): TGTGCCAGCAGTTACTCCCGGACAGTTAGCTCCTACGAGCAGTACTTC.

The chain couples TRBV12-3 or TRBV12-4 to TRBJ1-1, with D maybe TRBD1 (6 bases). This CDR3 region has 12 residues. With 5 bases removed from V and 8 bases from J, the gap between germline ends came to 12 bases. This CDR3 is CASSTTTGEAFF. The CDR3 DNA sequence: TGTGCCAGCAGTACCACAACAGGGGAAGCTTTCTTT.

The rearrangement joins TRBV7-8 to TRBJ1-5; 11 bases map to TRBD1. The CDR3 totals 15 residues. J was trimmed by 6 bases and V by 5 bases; bases with no gene match: 6. The germline CDR1 and CDR2 sequences are SGHVS and FQNEAQ. The DNA of the CDR3 is TGTGCCAGCAGCCCCGGGACAGGGGGACGTCAGCCCCAGCATTTT. Translated, it gives CASSPGTGGRQPQHF.

The V gene is TRBV5-1, the J gene TRBJ2-5; 10 nucleotides match TRBD1. The CDR3 runs to 16 residues. Germline CDR1 reads SGHRS; CDR2 reads YFSETQ. Trimming removed 4 bases from V and 5 bases from J; junction bases left unmatched: 11. The CDR3 here is CASSPGQGSGWETQYF. The CDR3 DNA reads TGCGCCAGCAGCCCGGGACAGGGGTCGGGGTGGGAGACCCAGTACTTC.

The chain couples TRBV6-4 to TRBJ2-5; TRBD1 matches at 8 bases. With V trimmed by 2 bases and J by 2 bases, 7 bases remained unmatched. The CDR3 contains 16 residues. Germline lookup yields CDR1 MRHNA and CDR2 SNTAGT. In nucleotides, the CDR3 is TGTGCCAGCAGTGACCGGGATAACAGGGGGCAAGAGACCCAGTACTTC. Its protein is CASSDRDNRGQETQYF.

The chain joins TRBV18 to TRBJ1-2, with TRBD1 as a possible D gene (6 bases). Between the trimmed V and J ends, which lost 3 bases and 6 bases, there was a span of 8 bases. Germline CDR1 reads KGHSH; CDR2 reads LQKENI. CDR3 length: 12 amino acids. CDR3 sequence: CASSPDRNGYTF. For the CDR3, the DNA is TGTGCCAGCTCACCGGACAGAAATGGCTACACCTTC. The variable domain in full, completed from reference TRBV18 and TRBJ1-2, reads NAGVMQNPRHLVRRRGQEARLRCSPMKGHSHVYWYRQLPEEGLKFMVYLQKENIIDESGMPKERFSAEFPKEGPSILRIQQVVRGDSAAYFCASSPDRNGYTFGSGTRLTVV.

The rearrangement links TRBV5-6 to TRBJ1-4; 9 bases map to TRBD1. The germline gives CDR1 SGHDT, CDR2 YYEEEE. The CDR3 consists of 16 residues. V gave up 1 base and J gave up 3 bases; unmatched junction bases: 4. CDR3 nucleotide sequence: TGTGCCAGCAGCTTGCATACAGGGGGCCCTAATGAAAAACTGTTTTTT. This codes for CASSLHTGGPNEKLFF.

The chain recombines TRBV20-1 with TRBJ2-7; maybe TRBD2 (5 bases). V was pared by 6 bases and J by 1 base, with 7 bases between. Germline CDR1 reads DFQATT; CDR2 reads SNEGSKA (reference sequence). CDR3 length: 11 residues. CDR3 in DNA: TGCAGTGCCTGGGAGTCCTACGAGCAGTACTTC. Protein: CSAWESYEQYF.

The chain carries TRBV15 and TRBJ1-2; D possibly corresponds to TRBD1 (6 bases). Germline V CDR1 and CDR2: LNHNV, YYDKDF (reference sequence). Trimming removed 0 bases at V and 8 bases at J, with 19 bases between. This CDR3 is 16 amino acids long. The CDR3 DNA sequence: TGTGCCACCAGCAGAGAAACCACAGGGAGACTACACGGCTACACCTTC. It specifies CATSRETTGRLHGYTF. Full variable domain (outside the CDR3, taken from reference TRBV15 and TRBJ1-2): DAMVIQNPRYQVTQFGKPVTLSCSQTLNHNVMYWYQQKSSQAPKLLFHYYDKDFNNEADTPDNFQSRRPNTSFCFLDIRSPGLGDTAMYLCATSRETTGRLHGYTFGSGTRLTVV.

This clone came up a few times. This chain links TRBV15 with TRBJ2-4, with 7 bases identical to TRBD1. Germline V gene sequence: CDR1 LNHNV, CDR2 YYDKDF (reference sequence). There are 16 residues in the CDR3. Germline trimming cut 3 bases from V and 2 bases from J; bases unmatched to any gene: 7. CDR3 nucleotides: TGTGCCACCAGCAGCAGACAGGGAGAGACCAAAAACATTCAGTACTTC. This encodes CATSSRQGETKNIQYF.

The chain uses TRBV28 and TRBJ1-5; 8 bases align to TRBD1. The germline CDR1 and CDR2 sequences are MDHEN and SYDVKM. The CDR3 has 15 residues. V lost 11 bases and J lost 5; bases outside the gene matches: 14. CDR3 residues: CAGGRPGGLYQPQHF. CDR3 bases: TGTGCCGGCGGTAGGCCAGGGGGCTTGTATCAGCCCCAGCATTTT.

The chain links TRBV27 to TRBJ1-1; D is undetermined. The ends were cut back, 4 bases at V and 3 bases at J, with 18 bases in the middle. CDR1 MNHEY and CDR2 SMNVEV come from the germline V gene (reference sequence). The CDR3 runs 16 residues. CDR3 coding DNA: TGTGCCAGCAGTTCGAGCCCATCTGGGAGGGACACTGAAGCTTTCTTT. Translating gives CASSSSPSGRDTEAFF.